Following are 15 T cell receptor beta chains from one sample sequenced in a study of response to subunit inactivated influenza vaccine. A single record per CDR3 protein comes from TCRdb applying MiXCR to the RT-PCR reads. In the table there are fewer than 600,000 distinct CDR3 sequences, approximately 7.8% of which are singletons. Here the sequenced sample was PBMCs from blood, taken approximately 25 months after vaccination. The receptor set was obtained from a man between 50 and 75 years old who received an inactivated influenza vaccine.

V usage is TRBV6-2 or TRBV6-3 and J usage is TRBJ1-5; a possible D gene is TRBD1 (5 bases). The germline CDR1 and CDR2 sequences are MNHEY and SVGEGT. This CDR3 has 15 residues. V lost 0 bases and J lost 3, with 9 bases in between. The CDR3 region has the DNA TGTGCCAGCAGTTACTCCCAGGGATTCAATCAGCCCCAGCATTTT. Translated, it gives CASSYSQGFNQPQHF.

This clonotype was detected many times. The chain couples TRBV12-3 or TRBV12-4 to TRBJ1-4; D not resolved. Trimming left V 5 bases short and J 4 bases short, with 17 bases between. The CDR3 sequence is 16 residues long. CDR3: CASSLSGGLINEKLFF. Written as DNA, the CDR3 is TGTGCCAGCAGTCTCTCCGGCGGGCTCATTAATGAAAAACTGTTTTTT.

This clonotype has a count of ten or more. The genes are TRBV4-3 and TRBJ2-1; perhaps TRBD1 as D (6 bases). Germline loops: CDR1 LGHNA, CDR2 YSLEER. V dropped 0 bases and J dropped 3 bases, with 9 bases sitting between them. This CDR3 comprises 15 residues. CDR3 nucleotides: TGCGCCAGCAGCCAAGAAGAGGGGGACTACAATGAGCAGTTCTTC. It encodes CASSQEEGDYNEQFF.

This clonotype has more than one count but fewer than ten. The V and J genes are TRBV4-2 and TRBJ1-1; TRBD1 matches at 7 bases. The CDR3 is 15 amino acids. The junction had 6 bases not matched to a gene; V was cut back by 4 bases and J by 1 base. Germline loops: CDR1 LGHNA, CDR2 YNFKEQ. The CDR3 region has the DNA TGTGCCAGCAGCCCAGGGGGACAGAAGAACACTGAAGCTTTCTTT. This sequence encodes CASSPGGQKNTEAFF.

This clonotype was seen many times. V gene TRBV10-3 combines with J gene TRBJ1-2; TRBD1 matches 11 bases. The germline V gene encodes CDR1 ENHRY and CDR2 SYGVKD. The CDR3 is 13 amino acids. Trimming took 8 bases from V and 5 from J; bases not matched to a gene: 4. In DNA form, the CDR3 reads TGTGCCATCGCCGGGACAGGGGGTTATGGCTACACCTTC. Its translation: CAIAGTGGYGYTF.

V gene TRBV29-1 combines with J gene TRBJ2-7, with TRBD2 as a possible D gene (6 bases). Trimming removed 5 bases at V and 2 bases at J, with 13 bases between. This CDR3 is built from 13 residues. Germline CDR1 is SQVTM and CDR2 is ANQGSEA. CDR3 amino acids: CSVIGEETYEQYF. CDR3 sequence (DNA): TGCAGCGTTATAGGGGAGGAAACCTACGAGCAGTACTTC.

This chain links TRBV6-2 or TRBV6-3 with TRBJ2-1; 8 bases match TRBD1. The germline CDR1 and CDR2 sequences are MNHEY and SVGEGT. There are 18 residues in the CDR3. Losses at the gene ends were 0 bases for V and 0 bases for J; bases not matched to a gene: 7. In DNA, the CDR3 is TGTGCCAGCAGTTACTCGAGGACAGGGCTGAGCTCCTACAATGAGCAGTTCTTC. Protein sequence: CASSYSRTGLSSYNEQFF.

This clonotype was detected a few times. This sequence joins TRBV20-1 and TRBJ2-7; unclear D gene. Trimming removed 6 bases at V and 7 bases at J, with 10 bases between. CDR3 length equals 10 residues. Germline lookup yields CDR1 DFQATT and CDR2 SNEGSKA (reference sequence). CDR3 nucleotides: TGCAGTGCGGGCGACCCGGAGCAGTACTTC. This sequence encodes CSAGDPEQYF.

This clonotype was seen only a few times. The chain recombines TRBV6-5 with TRBJ1-3; a possible D gene is TRBD1 (6 bases). CDR3 length equals 16 residues. Germline V lookup: CDR1 MNHEY, CDR2 SVGAGI. V lost 0 bases to trimming and J lost 0 bases, with 9 bases between them. The CDR3 DNA reads TGTGCCAGCAGTTACTCGGGACATGCCTCTGGAAACACCATATATTTT. This translates into CASSYSGHASGNTIYF.

The genes are TRBV11-2 and TRBJ2-5, with D possibly called TRBD1 or TRBD2 (5 bases each). Germline V gene sequence: CDR1 SGHAT, CDR2 FQNNGV. This CDR3 has 15 residues. V shed 5 bases and J shed 10 bases, with 23 bases lying between them. The CDR3 sequence is CASSNHRGPRVVQYF. CDR3 DNA sequence: TGTGCCAGCAGCAACCACCGGGGCCCGCGGGTGGTCCAGTACTTC.

The chain recombines TRBV20-1 with TRBJ2-7; the match to TRBD2 covers 8 bases. Germline trimming cut 0 bases from V and 2 bases from J; bases unmatched to any gene: 9. The germline V gene has CDR1 DFQATT and CDR2 SNEGSKA (reference sequence). The CDR3 consists of 16 residues. CDR3 sequence reads: CSARERGGRSPYEQYF. The CDR3 DNA reads as TGCAGTGCTAGAGAAAGAGGCGGGAGGTCACCCTACGAGCAGTACTTC.

This clonotype has more than one count but fewer than ten. The chain employs TRBV20-1 and TRBJ2-1; no clear D gene. CDR3 size: 16 residues. V was trimmed by 3 bases and J by 0 bases, leaving 15 bases between them. Looked up from germline, CDR1 is DFQATT and CDR2 is SNEGSKA (reference sequence). The DNA of the CDR3 is TGCAGTGCTAGCGAGCTCACCCCGGCCTCCTACAATGAGCAGTTCTTC. It codes for CSASELTPASYNEQFF.

This clonotype came up many times. This chain joins TRBV7-2 and TRBJ2-5, with TRBD2 matching over 11 bases. The germline CDR1 and CDR2 sequences are SGHTA and FQGNSA. V was clipped by 6 bases and J by 4 bases; unmatched bases: 10. This CDR3 spans 16 amino acids. This chain's CDR3 is CASSNSGRAGRETQYF. The CDR3 nucleotides are TGTGCCAGCAGTAATAGCGGGAGGGCCGGGCGAGAGACCCAGTACTTC.

This clonotype was detected ten times or more. The V gene is TRBV19, the J gene TRBJ2-1; no firm D call. Germline assignment: CDR1 LNHDA and CDR2 SQIVND (reference sequence). V was cut by 4 bases and J by 0 bases, with 7 bases left in between. The CDR3 loop spans 14 amino acids. Written as DNA, the CDR3 is TGTGCCAGTAGTACTTTAAGCTCCTACAATGAGCAGTTCTTC. This codes for CASSTLSSYNEQFF.

This clonotype was seen at least ten times. The chain employs TRBV20-1 and TRBJ1-5; D is possibly TRBD1 (5 bases). Per germline, CDR1 DFQATT and CDR2 SNEGSKA (reference sequence). The CDR3 is made up of 14 amino acids. Trimming removed 3 bases from V and 1 base from J, with 10 bases in between. The CDR3 coding sequence is TGCAGTGCTAGTATAGGGGCCAGCAATCAGCCCCAGCATTTT. This encodes CSASIGASNQPQHF.